The rows below give T cell receptor beta chains drawn from one sample of a study of blood T cell repertoires in COVID-19. The repertoire was sequenced with immunoSEQ multiplex PCR; TCRdb's copy has only in-frame clones and lacks some. The data contain 95,000 to 110,000 clones, about 88% of them singletons. The sample consisted of peripheral blood. These TCRs come from a human donor in a cohort sampled during active COVID-19. CDR3s include the opening cysteine and the closing phenylalanine or tryptophan. The order of the fields is CDR3 length, V gene, CDR3 protein.

length: 13
V: TRBV11-3
CDR3: CASSSGPRERLFF

length: 15
V: TRBV7-6
CDR3: CASSGGGALYNEQFF

length: 12
V: TRBV7-8
CDR3: CASSLELNTQYF

length: 13
V: TRBV3-1/TRBV3-2
CDR3: CASRGVGNEKLFF

length: 15
V: TRBV6-6
CDR3: CASSGQGHSGNTIYF

length: 12
V: TRBV2
CDR3: CASKSPNTEAFF

length: 17
V: TRBV5-1
CDR3: CASSLYRTSGGKNIQYF

length: 11
V: TRBV27
CDR3: CASSGLYGYTF

length: 11
V: TRBV20-1
CDR3: CSHRTNTEAFF

length: 19
V: TRBV10-1
CDR3: CASSETPGTGCGPYNEQFF

length: 16
V: TRBV11-2
CDR3: CASSSRPQTGLSGYTF

length: 15
V: TRBV28
CDR3: CASSFLDGQTYGYTF

length: 16
V: TRBV7-3
CDR3: CASSSRGSGLYNEQFF

length: 17
V: TRBV7-6
CDR3: CASSLALAGVLTDTQYF

length: 16
V: TRBV7-7
CDR3: CASSLGTSPRTDTQYF

length: 15
V: TRBV27
CDR3: CASSVLGGGEDEAFF

length: 13
V: TRBV10-3
CDR3: CAINGQGNTEAFF

length: 15
V: TRBV19
CDR3: CASRGGQLSGNTIYF

length: 14
V: TRBV5-4
CDR3: CASSSNSGVETQYF

length: 15
V: TRBV5-5
CDR3: CASSLEGWTNEKLFF

length: 12
V: TRBV2
CDR3: CASSDRVGGYTF

length: 13
V: TRBV24-1
CDR3: CATARGANNEQFF

length: 13
V: TRBV5-4
CDR3: CASSFEGADEQYF

length: 15
V: TRBV2
CDR3: CASSQTGEAGNTIYF

length: 16
V: TRBV6-1
CDR3: CASSGGQGRWYNEQFF

length: 18
V: TRBV4-2
CDR3: CASSQEWGRAAPQETQYF

length: 12
V: TRBV28
CDR3: CASSSANEKLFF

length: 14
V: TRBV5-4
CDR3: CASSYQRDGVEQYF

length: 12
V: TRBV6-1
CDR3: CASSEHRASQYF

length: 16
V: TRBV7-7
CDR3: CASSSAWAPGNNEQFF

length: 15
V: TRBV9
CDR3: CASSPSGTGENIQYF

length: 15
V: TRBV18
CDR3: CASSPSSSYNSPLHF

length: 13
V: TRBV11-2
CDR3: CASSLEGDTEAFF

length: 14
V: TRBV6-5
CDR3: CASSYSTRRETQYF

length: 14
V: TRBV25-1
CDR3: CASSIGGPYNEQFF

length: 15
V: TRBV5-4
CDR3: CASSSGGGAEYGYTF

length: 15
V: TRBV28
CDR3: CASSPLQGAINEQFF

length: 12
V: TRBV12-3/TRBV12-4
CDR3: CASSWALQVLTF

length: 14
V: TRBV10-3
CDR3: CAIKAQGGVETQYF